The sample holds a few counts of the clone carrying this T cell receptor beta chain. Its antigen is undetermined. RNA transcripts were the template for amplifying TCR beta CDR3 regions. The primer set for the first-round RT-PCR of the TCR CDR3 was HTBI. TCRdb fed the multiplex PCR reads into MiXCR, producing one record per CDR3 protein. The sample yields about 410,000 distinct CDR3 sequences, around 15% seen once. Criteria for exclusion of patients were uncontrolled infection, other autoimmune disease, pregnancy or lactation. Clinical symptoms, serum thyroxine and TRAb, thyroid ultrasound and orbital computed tomography were used for the diagnoses. This sample was included in a study of T cells in Graves' hyperthyroidism and ophthalmopathy. The length of the CDR3 is 13 residues. CDR1 and CDR2 from the germline V gene are MNHEY and SVGAGI. V lost 0 bases and J lost 8, with 7 bases in between. Regarding the study as a whole: The blood repertoire included most of the expanded thyroid clonotypes above 0.001.

The sample taken for sequencing was blood. The V gene is TRBV6-5, the J gene TRBJ2-2; D unresolved. The source is a man between 18 and 35 years old with Graves' ophthalmopathy. CDR3 in amino acids: CASSYSLGGELFF. The CDR3, as DNA: TGTGCCAGCAGTTACTCTCTAGGGGGGGAGCTGTTTTTT.